A single sample gave rise to the 28 T cell receptor beta chains below, sequenced in a study of tumor-infiltrating lymphocytes in primary liver carcinoma. Researchers generated TCR beta cDNA from approximately 520 ng of total RNA, relying on a constant-region primer. Investigators got TCR beta libraries out of three nested multiplex PCR rounds, done with slightly modified ARM-PCR. Researchers ran the first two PCR rounds for approximately 10 cycles each with TRBV1-TRBV30 forward primers and a C-beta reverse primer. TCRdb itself ran the multiplex PCR reads through MiXCR, one entry per CDR3 protein. Here the sample spans 50,000 to 70,000 distinct CDR3 sequences, less than 75% being singletons. Co-extraction yielded RNA and DNA from roughly 20-30 mg of unsorted bulk tissue. Sequenced material: liver tumor tissue from sampling region 2. Subset defined: tumor region T2, inferior pole. All receptors come from a man aged 40-55 years with primary liver carcinoma and hepatitis B virus infection.

Points on this clonotype: A much more abundant neighbour one base away suggests this may be a read error. V and J are TRBV28 and TRBJ2-4; D uncertain. CDR1 MDHEN and CDR2 SYDVKM come from the germline V gene. The germline V and J ends were trimmed by 6 bases and 0 bases, with 18 bases remaining between them. The CDR3 contains 17 residues. CDR3 sequence: CASSPDRSELAKNIQYF. The CDR3 DNA sequence: TGTGCCAGCAGCCCAGACCGGAGCGAGCTAGCCAAAAACATTCAGTACTTC.

As concerns this clonotype: One end of the junction fails to match germline, which may point to a read error. The chain has TRBV11-2 and TRBJ2-7; possible D gene TRBD1, 6 bases. Germline V gene sequence: CDR1 SGHAT, CDR2 FQNNGV. The CDR3 is made up of 13 amino acids. CDR3: CASMRGLSYEQYF. As DNA, the CDR3 is TGTGCCAGCATGAGGGGGTTGTCATACGAGCAGTATTTC. Looking up the rest from reference TRBV11-2 and TRBJ2-7 gives the full variable domain: EAGVAQSPRYKIIEKRQSVAFWCNPISGHATLYWYQQILGQGPKLLIQFQNNGVVDDSQLPKDRFSAERLKGVDSTLKIQPAKLEDSAVYLCASMRGLSYEQYFGPGTRLTVT.

V is TRBV12-3 or TRBV12-4 and J is TRBJ2-5, with D maybe TRBD1 (6 bases). The germline V and J ends were trimmed by 4 bases and 10 bases, with 16 bases remaining between them. The CDR3 is 13 amino acids. The CDR3 region has the DNA TGTGCCAGCAGTTCCGGAACAGGGTTTTTCCAGTACTTC. Its translation: CASSSGTGFFQYF.

This clonotype was observed once. The chain couples TRBV4-3 to TRBJ1-1; D may be TRBD1 (5 bases). With 0 bases removed from V and 7 bases from J, the gap between germline ends came to 15 bases. There are 15 residues in the CDR3. Looked up from germline, CDR1 is LGHNA and CDR2 is YSLEER. The CDR3 sequence is CASSQDPRQGFEAFF. In DNA form, the CDR3 reads TGCGCCAGCAGCCAAGACCCCCGGCAGGGATTTGAAGCTTTCTTT.

Turning to this clonotype: One end of the junction fails to match germline, which may point to a read error. The chain links TRBV6-1 to TRBJ2-3, with D hard to call. The CDR3 runs 12 residues. CDR1 and CDR2 (germline): MNHNS, SASEGT. The CDR3 DNA follows: TGTACCAGCAGCTTTACTGCAGATACACAGTATTTT. As protein: CTSSFTADTQYF.

This clonotype has a handful of counts. The chain couples TRBV5-5 to TRBJ1-4; 7 positions agree with TRBD1. CDR3 length: 15 residues. CDR1 SGHKS and CDR2 YYEKEE come from the germline V gene (reference sequence). V lost 2 bases, J lost 7 bases, and 8 bases stayed unmatched. CDR3 DNA: TGTGCCAGCAGCTTATTCACAGGGGAAGGTGAAAAACTGTTTTTT. As protein: CASSLFTGEGEKLFF.

With regard to this clonotype: A single base separates this from a much larger clone, so it may be a read error. This chain uses TRBV5-1 with TRBJ2-1, with 7 bases that match TRBD1. V lost 6 bases to trimming and J lost 4 bases; unmatched junction nucleotides: 7. Germline lookup yields CDR1 SGHRS and CDR2 YFSETQ. This CDR3 is built from 14 residues. The CDR3, as DNA: TGCGCCAGCATGACAGGGCCAACTTACAATGAGCAGTTCTTC. Protein product: CASMTGPTYNEQFF.

On this clonotype itself: Its ends do not fully match the called genes, so a read error is possible. The chain couples TRBV29-1 to TRBJ2-6, with D perhaps matching TRBD1 (5 bases). This CDR3 comprises 15 residues. Germline assignment: CDR1 SQVTM and CDR2 ANQGSEA. The CDR3 bases are TGCAGCGTTGAATTGGCAAACTCTGGGGCCAACGTCCTGAGTTTC. It is translated as CSVELANSGANVLSF. The entire variable domain, with the rest obtained from reference TRBV29-1 and TRBJ2-6, is as follows: SAVISQKPSRDICQRGTSLTIQCQVDSQVTMMFWYRQQPGQSLTLIATANQGSEATYESGFVIDKFPISRPNLTFSTLTVSNMSPEDSSIYLCSVELANSGANVLSFGAGSRLTVL.

In its sample, this clonotype was seen many times. The chain links TRBV5-5 to TRBJ2-5, with D uncertain. The CDR3 runs to 14 residues. Trimming cost V 4 bases and J 3 bases, with 13 bases left between them. CDR1 and CDR2 (germline): SGHKS, YYEKEE (reference sequence). The CDR3 DNA sequence: TGTGCCAGCAGCATGAGGACGGGCAAAGAGACCCAGTACTTC. It codes for CASSMRTGKETQYF.

Only one count was recorded for this clonotype. One base away lies a much larger clone, so this may be a sequencing read error. Here the CDR3 omits its conserved ending phenylalanine or tryptophan, so a read error is the likely source. The CDR3 bases are TGTGCCAGCAGTGAGAATGGGGTCACTGAAGCTTTCTCT. Protein sequence: CASSENGVTEAFS. The chain employs TRBV2 and TRBJ1-1; D ambiguous. The V gene lost 3 bases and the J gene lost 4 bases, with 9 bases spanning the gap. The CDR3 has 13 amino acids. The germline V gene encodes CDR1 SNHLY and CDR2 FYNNEI.

As concerns this clonotype: A junction boundary mismatches the germline segment, possibly from a read error. The chain employs TRBV24-1 and TRBJ2-6; D is tentatively TRBD1 or TRBD2 (5 bases each). This CDR3 has 18 amino acids. Germline CDR1 KGHDR, CDR2 SFDVKD. CDR3 residues: CATSDTGAGDSGAKVLSF. The CDR3 region has the DNA TGTGCCACCAGTGATACCGGGGCAGGTGACTCTGGGGCCAAGGTCCTGTCTTTC.

As regards this clonotype: The CDR3 does not end in the conserved phenylalanine or tryptophan, so this is likely a read error. The rearrangement joins TRBV12-5 to TRBJ2-7; D may match TRBD1 or TRBD2 (5 bases each). CDR1 and CDR2 from the germline V gene are LGHNT and FRNRAP. The CDR3 runs to 13 residues. The CDR3 reads CATEGTGSYEQYL. The DNA for the CDR3 is TGTGCCACTGAGGGGACCGGTTCCTACGAGCAGTACTTA.

About this clonotype: One junction end disagrees with the germline gene, perhaps due to a read error. CDR3 nucleotides: TGTACCAGCAACTTACTTCCTAGCGGGAGCAACAATGAGCAGTTCTTC. It specifies CTSNLLPSGSNNEQFF. V is TRBV11-2 and J is TRBJ2-1, with 10 bases lining up with TRBD2. The germline gives CDR1 SGHAT, CDR2 FQNNGV. The CDR3 length is 16 residues.

To note about this clonotype: Since the CDR3 does not end with the conserved phenylalanine or tryptophan, this likely comes from a read error. CDR3 protein: CASSQGQNEKLFL. The CDR3 DNA reads TGCGCTAGCAGCCAAGGTCAGAATGAAAAACTGTTTCTT. The chain employs TRBV4-3 and TRBJ1-4; D remains ambiguous. The CDR3 is 13 amino acids. Germline assignment: CDR1 LGHNA and CDR2 YSLEER.

This clonotype was counted a single time. As the CDR3 is not closed by the conserved phenylalanine or tryptophan, this likely results from a read error. The chain links TRBV5-6 to TRBJ2-3; 8 bases align to TRBD1. The CDR3 is 14 amino acids. Germline V gene data show CDR1 as SGHDT and CDR2 as YYEEEE. The ends lost 1 base at V and 3 bases at J; junction bases unmatched: 1. CDR3 amino acids: CASSLQGATDTQYL. The CDR3 DNA reads as TGTGCCAGCAGCTTGCAGGGGGCAACAGATACGCAGTATTTG.

To note about this clonotype: A much larger clone sits a single nucleotide away, making a read error possible. Since no conserved phenylalanine or tryptophan closes the CDR3, a read error is the likely cause. The chain is built from TRBV5-1 and TRBJ2-7, with a possible D match to TRBD2 (5 bases). The CDR3 sequence is 14 residues long. From germline, CDR1 is SGHRS and CDR2 YFSETQ. With 0 bases removed from V and 6 bases from J, the gap between germline ends came to 13 bases. The CDR3 reads CASSLDVAAGEQYL. The CDR3 nucleotides read TGCGCCAGCAGCTTGGACGTAGCTGCGGGCGAGCAGTACCTC.

V and J are TRBV4-1 and TRBJ1-1; D is unclear. Trimming pared 1 base from V and 7 bases from J, leaving 13 bases between. The CDR3 is 14 residues long. Germline V gene sequence: CDR1 MGHRA, CDR2 YSYEKL. CDR3 in amino acids: CASSQGLVAFEAFF. For the CDR3, the DNA is TGCGCCAGCAGCCAAGGCCTAGTGGCGTTTGAAGCTTTCTTT.

As concerns this clonotype: One end of the junction does not line up with germline, which may come from a read error. The chain recombines TRBV11-2 with TRBJ2-5, with 8 bases lining up with TRBD1. Germline values: CDR1 SGHAT, CDR2 FQNNGV. This CDR3 has 16 amino acids. CDR3 amino acids: CATSQTPYRGKETQYF. The CDR3 DNA reads as TGTGCCACCAGCCAAACTCCTTACAGGGGGAAAGAGACCCAGTACTTC.

Turning to this clonotype: An end of the junction differs from the germline gene, which may be a read error. V gene TRBV29-1 combines with J gene TRBJ2-2; the match to TRBD2 covers 8 bases. CDR3 size: 14 residues. Per germline, CDR1 SQVTM and CDR2 ANQGSEA. The DNA of the CDR3 is TGTTGCGTTACACTAGCGGCTAACACCGGGGAGCTGTTTTTT. Translation: CCVTLAANTGELFF.

Details on this clonotype: An end of the junction differs from the germline gene, which may be a read error. V usage is TRBV11-1 and J usage is TRBJ1-1, with 7 bases lining up with TRBD1. The germline V gene encodes CDR1 SGHAT and CDR2 FQDESV (reference sequence). CDR3 size: 15 residues. The CDR3 DNA reads as TGTGTCAGCAGCCCGCGACAGGGTCGGAACACTGAAGCGTTCTTT. Protein: CVSSPRQGRNTEAFF.

Notes on this clonotype: One junction end does not reproduce the germline sequence, and a read error may be involved. V gene TRBV4-3 combines with J gene TRBJ2-3, with 9 bases that match TRBD2. Germline-derived CDR1 and CDR2 are LGHNA and YSLEER. The CDR3 is made up of 19 amino acids. CDR3 in amino acids: CARSQDLEPRTSVTDTQYF. The DNA for the CDR3 is TGCGCCAGAAGCCAAGATCTGGAACCGCGGACTAGCGTTACAGATACGCAGTATTTT.

Comment on this clonotype: A read error is possible here, since a much larger clone lies one base away. The V and J genes are TRBV29-1 and TRBJ2-3; D is unclear. Germline loops: CDR1 SQVTM, CDR2 ANQGSEA. The CDR3 is made up of 13 amino acids. The CDR3 DNA is TGCGGCGTTGGCCAGATTCGGGCAGATACGCAGTATTTT. This sequence encodes CGVGQIRADTQYF.

This clonotype was detected once. Being one base from a much bigger clone, this may be a read error. The chain has TRBV11-2 and TRBJ1-2; D uncertain. Germline CDR1 is SGHAT and CDR2 is FQNNGV. V was pared by 8 bases and J by 8 bases, with 27 bases between. CDR3 length equals 16 residues. CDR3: CASGIDSVAYSRGYTF. The CDR3 coding sequence is TGTGCCAGCGGCATAGATTCGGTAGCCTATTCTCGAGGCTACACCTTC.

This clonotype was seen at least ten times. The rearrangement links TRBV4-1 to TRBJ1-1, with D tentatively TRBD1 (5 bases). This CDR3 contains 15 residues. V shed 6 bases and J shed 0 bases, with 14 bases lying between them. CDR1 MGHRA and CDR2 YSYEKL come from the germline V gene. CDR3 bases: TGCGCCAGCAGACACGCCGGGACGGTGAACACTGAAGCTTTCTTT. Translation: CASRHAGTVNTEAFF.

This clonotype was observed a single time. The junction does not match germline at one end; this may be a read error. The chain joins TRBV12-3 or TRBV12-4 to TRBJ2-5; tentative D call: TRBD2 (5 bases). The CDR3 contains 14 residues. The CDR3 protein is CTSSPAGVEETRYF. The DNA of the CDR3 is TGTACCAGCAGTCCCGCCGGGGTTGAAGAGACCCGGTACTTC.

Concerning this clonotype itself: The junction departs from germline at one end; a sequencing error may be responsible. The chain combines TRBV12-3 or TRBV12-4 with TRBJ2-5; D is perhaps TRBD1 (6 bases). CDR3 size: 15 residues. This CDR3 is CGSSGTLFASETQYF. CDR3 DNA: TGTGGCAGCAGTGGGACACTCTTTGCGTCAGAGACCCAGTACTTC.

The CDR3 sequence: CARSPQQEGLGEQFF. The CDR3 DNA is TGTGCCAGGAGCCCCCAGCAGGAGGGATTGGGCGAGCAGTTCTTC. The V gene is TRBV11-2, the J gene TRBJ2-1; D is perhaps TRBD2 (6 bases). The CDR3 sequence is 15 residues long. V lost 9 bases and J lost 10, with 25 bases in between. The germline V gene encodes CDR1 SGHAT and CDR2 FQNNGV.

This clonotype has more than one count but fewer than ten. The chain links TRBV11-2 to TRBJ2-1, with 11 bases lining up with TRBD2. This CDR3 region has 16 residues. V shed 5 bases, J shed 4 bases, and the junction held 7 bases outside the gene matches. Germline V gives CDR1 SGHAT, CDR2 FQNNGV. The CDR3 region is CASSTSLAGGYNEQFF. For the CDR3, the DNA is TGTGCCAGCAGCACCTCTCTAGCGGGAGGATACAATGAGCAGTTCTTC.